This T cell receptor (beta chain) was captured in a study of Graves' ophthalmopathy and Graves' hyperthyroidism. Study results and caveats: From stable hyperthyroidism, ophthalmopathy was separated by a 13-signature model with 85% to 90% sensitivity and roughly 84% specificity. Blood was where most expanded thyroid clonotypes above 0.001 frequency also turned up.

CDR3 regions of TCR beta were amplified from RNA transcripts. The authors performed first-round RT-PCR with HTBI primers and then a second-round multiplex PCR. TCRdb fed the multiplex PCR reads into MiXCR, producing one record per CDR3 protein. The table has 260,000 or so distinct CDR3 sequences, around 42% seen once; the top ten hold approximately 44%. Patients were diagnosed from clinical symptoms, serum thyroxine, TRAb, thyroid ultrasound and orbital computed tomography. Concerning this clonotype: Its antigen is unknown.

Sequencing was performed on peripheral blood. The sequence was collected from an adult man with Graves' ophthalmopathy.

The CDR3 sequence is CASAQGGAIYGYTF. The CDR3 region has the DNA TGTGCCAGTGCCCAAGGGGGGGCGATCTATGGCTACACCTTC. The chain uses TRBV25-1 and TRBJ1-2; tentatively, D is TRBD1 (6 bases). V lost 9 bases and J lost 4, with 18 bases in between. This CDR3 has 14 residues. Per germline, CDR1 MGHDK and CDR2 SYGVNS.